These 3 T cell receptor beta chains share one sample of origin, sequenced in a study of PD-L1 blockade in urothelial cancer. Time point reported: peripheral blood 6 weeks after treatment start. Generated by immunoSEQ multiplex PCR, the TCRdb table keeps only in-frame clones and is missing some. The sample yields some 110,000 clones, 91% seen once. Sequences were derived from PBMCs, sampled around atezolizumab (anti-PD-L1) treatment. The receptors were sampled from a man between 60 and 70 years old with urothelial cancer.

CDR3 loop: CASSARDTKGGYYGYTF. In DNA, the CDR3 is TGTGCCAGCAGTGCAAGGGACACCAAAGGGGGTTACTATGGCTACACCTTC. This chain joins TRBV25-1 and TRBJ1-2; perhaps TRBD1 as D (6 bases). This CDR3 is built from 17 residues. Per the germline V gene, CDR1 is MGHDK and CDR2 is SYGVNS. The V end was cut by 4 bases, the J end by 3 bases, with 21 bases between.

J is TRBJ2-7 and V is TRBV28, with D perhaps TRBD1 (5 bases). Germline V gives CDR1 MDHEN, CDR2 SYDVKM. The CDR3 length is 14 residues. The germline V and J ends were trimmed by 7 bases and 6 bases, with 19 bases remaining between them. The CDR3 DNA sequence: TGTGCCAGCATCACGTCGGGTCAGGGCTCCGAGCAGTACTTC. This translates into CASITSGQGSEQYF. Filled out from reference TRBV28 and TRBJ2-7, the complete variable domain reads DVKVTQSSRYLVKRTGEKVFLECVQDMDHENMFWYRQDPGLGLRLIYFSYDVKMKEKGDIPEGYSVSREKKERFSLILESASTNQTSMYLCASITSGQGSEQYFGPGTRLTVT.

The gene calls are TRBV11-3 and TRBJ2-1, with D perhaps TRBD1 (7 bases). Trimming cost V 0 bases and J 5 bases, with 14 bases left between them. Germline CDR1 and CDR2: SGHNT and YENEEA. This CDR3 contains 16 residues. The CDR3 nucleotides are TGTGCCAGCAGCTTAGATCAGGGGGGCCCAAACAATGAGCAGTTCTTC. This sequence encodes CASSLDQGGPNNEQFF.